Listed below are T cell receptor beta chains from one sample, sequenced in a study of CD8 T cells in ankylosing spondylitis. TCRdb reprocessed the 5' RACE reads with MiXCR, giving one entry per CDR3 protein. The data contain 130,000 or so distinct CDR3 sequences, 15% to 20% of them seen just once; the ten biggest clones take up approximately 30%. The sequencing input was blood, either unsorted or a sorted T cell fraction (not recorded which). These receptors were collected from a male donor with ankylosing spondylitis. CDR3s include the opening cysteine and the closing phenylalanine or tryptophan. The order of the fields is D gene, clone size, V gene, J gene, CDR3 protein, CDR3 DNA. A D gene is named only where the DNA matches it firmly. Rows may omit the clone size; those that give it use once, few, many or a size class.

>TRBD2|.|TRBV7-9|TRBJ2-7
CASSNTGTNSYEQYF
TGTGCCAGCAGCAATACCGGGACTAACTCCTACGAGCAGTACTTC
>.|.|TRBV28|TRBJ1-5
CASSFLSSNQPQHF
TGTGCCAGCAGTTTTCTGTCTAGCAATCAGCCCCAGCATTTT
>.|.|TRBV12-3/TRBV12-4|TRBJ1-3
CASRLTGNSGNTIYF
TGTGCCAGCAGGCTAACAGGGAACTCTGGAAACACCATATATTTT
>.|.|TRBV12-3/TRBV12-4|TRBJ1-1
CASSLGQTLISTEAFF
TGTGCCAGCAGTTTGGGGCAGACGTTGATCAGTACTGAAGCTTTCTTT
>.|.|TRBV7-2|TRBJ2-7
CASSLGLADTYEQYF
TGTGCCAGCAGCTTAGGCTTAGCGGACACCTACGAGCAGTACTTC
>.|.|TRBV27|TRBJ2-2
CASSFLESWELFF
TGTGCCAGCAGTTTTCTCGAGTCTTGGGAGCTGTTTTTT
>.|few|TRBV28|TRBJ1-5
CAIFGGGLSNQPQHF
TGTGCCATCTTTGGGGGCGGGTTAAGCAATCAGCCCCAGCATTTT
>.|.|TRBV4-2|TRBJ1-1
CASSQDSLGAFF
TGTGCCAGCAGCCAAGACTCACTCGGGGCTTTCTTT
>.|few|TRBV28|TRBJ1-1
CASSLVRGGTEAFF
TGTGCCAGCAGTTTGGTCCGAGGGGGCACTGAAGCTTTCTTT
>.|few|TRBV5-1|TRBJ2-1
CASSPELGNNEQFF
TGCGCCAGCAGCCCTGAGCTGGGGAACAATGAGCAGTTCTTC
>.|few|TRBV4-1|TRBJ2-7
CASTKTGRSSYEQYF
TGCGCCAGCACAAAAACAGGGCGGAGCTCCTACGAGCAGTACTTC
>.|few|TRBV5-1|TRBJ2-1
CASSSGEPYFYNEQFF
TGCGCCAGCAGCTCCGGGGAGCCCTATTTCTACAATGAGCAGTTCTTC
>.|.|TRBV7-3|TRBJ2-7
CASSLLGVGEQYF
TGTGCCAGCAGCTTATTAGGGGTTGGGGAGCAGTACTTC
>.|.|TRBV5-5|TRBJ2-1
CASSFSDSRGNEQFF
TGTGCCAGCAGCTTCTCAGATAGCCGAGGCAATGAGCAGTTCTTC
>TRBD1|.|TRBV7-9|TRBJ2-1
CASSQGVDEQFF
TGTGCCAGCAGCCAGGGGGTAGATGAGCAGTTCTTC
>TRBD1|few|TRBV20-1|TRBJ2-5
CSARDLRGQGMETQYF
TGCAGTGCTAGAGATCTTAGAGGACAGGGTATGGAGACCCAGTACTTC
>TRBD1|.|TRBV7-9|TRBJ1-1
CASSTRGPDTEAFF
TGTGCCAGCAGCACCAGGGGGCCGGACACTGAAGCTTTCTTT
>.|few|TRBV7-9|TRBJ2-5
CASRRVEAQETQYF
TGTGCCAGCCGTAGAGTCGAGGCCCAAGAGACCCAGTACTTC
>.|.|TRBV7-6|TRBJ2-1
CASSLETGRAYNEQFF
TGTGCCAGCAGCTTAGAGACAGGGAGGGCCTACAATGAGCAGTTCTTC
>.|.|TRBV2|TRBJ2-7
CASLFAGGLRTYEQYF
TGTGCCAGCCTTTTCGCCGGGGGCCTACGAACCTACGAGCAGTACTTC
>TRBD2|.|TRBV7-3|TRBJ2-1
CASSFSGLGDNEQFF
TGTGCCAGCAGCTTCTCGGGACTAGGCGACAATGAGCAGTTCTTC
>.|once|TRBV7-2|TRBJ2-7
CASSPLAGTSYEQYF
TGTGCCAGCAGCCCCCTTGCGGGAACCTCCTACGAGCAGTACTTC
>.|.|TRBV28|TRBJ1-1
CAITGRVDTEAFF
TGTGCCATCACAGGGAGGGTGGACACTGAAGCTTTCTTT
>.|few|TRBV4-2|TRBJ1-5
CASSQGQGRGESKPQHF
TGTGCCAGCAGCCAAGGTCAGGGGAGAGGTGAGAGCAAGCCCCAGCATTTT
>.|.|TRBV9|TRBJ2-1
CASSVGGAPNEQFF
TGTGCCAGCAGCGTAGGGGGGGCCCCCAATGAGCAGTTCTTC
>TRBD2|.|TRBV6-5|TRBJ2-2
CASSSEREDPTGELFF
TGTGCCAGCAGTTCTGAGCGGGAGGACCCAACCGGGGAGCTGTTTTTT